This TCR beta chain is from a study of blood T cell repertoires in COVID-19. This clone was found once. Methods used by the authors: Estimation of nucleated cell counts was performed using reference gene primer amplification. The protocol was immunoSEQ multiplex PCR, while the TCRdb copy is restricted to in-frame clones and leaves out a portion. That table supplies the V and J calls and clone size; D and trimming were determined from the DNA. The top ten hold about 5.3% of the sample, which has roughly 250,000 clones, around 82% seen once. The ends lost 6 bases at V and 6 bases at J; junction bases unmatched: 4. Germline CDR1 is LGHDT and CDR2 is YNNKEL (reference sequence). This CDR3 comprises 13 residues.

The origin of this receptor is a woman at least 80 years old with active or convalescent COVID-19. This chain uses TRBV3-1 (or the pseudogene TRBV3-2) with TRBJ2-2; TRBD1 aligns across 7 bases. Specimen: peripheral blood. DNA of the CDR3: TGTGCCAGCAGGATACAGGGGCCCGGGGAGCTGTTTTTT. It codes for CASRIQGPGELFF.